The present entry profiles one T cell receptor (beta chain) with its context. This entry is derived from a study of blood T cell repertoires in COVID-19. Looking at the study overall: Whether acute or convalescent, the COVID-19 samples came from the United States, Italy and Spain. The analysed material was cDNA or gDNA that came from T cells, B-cell-depleted T cells, or PBMCs.

The CDR3 runs 13 residues. Germline CDR1 SGHTA, CDR2 FQGTGA. V shed 1 base and J shed 5 bases, with 6 bases lying between them. In the study's own analysis: Scientists estimated how many nucleated cells there were by amplifying reference gene primers. Repertoires were generated with immunoSEQ multiplex PCR, while TCRdb's copy carries only in-frame clones and drops some. The DNA was the basis for D and trimming; V, J and clone size are from that table. The profile shows 200,000 to 250,000 clones, roughly 90% of them singletons. This TCR came from a man aged 55 to 69 with acute or convalescent COVID-19. Input material: peripheral blood. This chain joins TRBV7-3 and TRBJ2-1; D remains ambiguous. Here the CDR3 DNA reads TGTGCCAGCAGCTTAAACAGTAACAATGAGCAGTTCTTC. Residues: CASSLNSNNEQFF.